This T cell receptor beta chain was identified during a study of blood T cell repertoires in COVID-19. From germline, CDR1 is MGHRA and CDR2 YSYEKL. Losses at the gene ends were 1 base for V and 2 bases for J; bases not matched to a gene: 7. The CDR3 totals 16 residues. Generated by immunoSEQ multiplex PCR, the TCRdb table keeps only in-frame clones and is missing some. The top ten clones hold more than 10% of a sample with around 80,000 clones, roughly 80% of them seen once. Sequencing was done on a sample of peripheral blood. The genes are TRBV4-1 and TRBJ2-5; 7 bases are a match to TRBD2. This clonotype originated in a man at least 80 years old with acute or convalescent COVID-19. DNA of the CDR3: TGCGCCAGCAGCCAAGGGGCTAGCGGTACTCAAGAGACCCAGTACTTC. The encoded protein is CASSQGASGTQETQYF.